The clone carrying this T cell receptor (beta chain) was counted only a few times. This sample was taken from a study of shared clonotypes between healthy human individuals. The CDR3 is 14 residues long. Per germline, CDR1 SEHNR and CDR2 FQNEAQ (reference sequence). Trimming cost V 5 bases and J 8 bases, with 16 bases left between them. Every one of the donors was a Caucasian adult that lived in Nashville, Tennessee. Repertoires were generated with immunoSEQ multiplex PCR, while TCRdb's copy carries only in-frame clones and drops some. The sample gives roughly 1,100,000 clones, more than 60% of which show up once; approximately 1.5% is in the top ten.

The sequence was collected from a young man in good health. The rearrangement uses TRBV7-9 and TRBJ1-5, with D tentatively TRBD1 (6 bases). The sample consisted of memory CD4+ T cells sorted from blood. The subset: CD45RA-negative fraction. CDR3 amino acids: CASSQGTPWEPQHF. CDR3 DNA sequence: TGTGCCAGCAGCCAGGGGACCCCGTGGGAGCCCCAGCATTTT.